This T cell receptor (beta chain) was documented in a study of blood T cell repertoires in COVID-19 (dated by TCRdb to the early 2020s). Concerning the study at large: Samples covering the acute and convalescent phases of COVID-19 were provided by collaborators in the United States, Italy and Spain. Sample metadata almost always included a de-identified subject ID, COVID-19 status, age in years and sex. The repertoires were made available in a free public database intended to serve as a resource for research on the immune response to SARS-CoV-2. The samples were drawn from two sources: the first 160 participants of the ongoing ImmuneRACE study, and 1,200 or so subjects contributed by 6 global collaborators. Where HLA class I and class II types were available, the types were taken from metadata supplied by the sample provider, not from assay-based typing. The prospective study material was composed of cDNA or gDNA derived from T cells, B-cell-depleted T cells, or PBMCs. The dataset comprised deeply sampled blood TCRbeta repertoires from subjects exposed to, actively infected with, or recovered from COVID-19. General conclusions and limits of the study: The quantity of clinical and demographic metadata differed by source and by participant and was supplied without curation.

A second Seattle source provided samples from volunteer blood donors who had recovered from COVID-19. Whole blood was collected in K2EDTA tubes by collaborating institutions according to the institutions' own protocols. For TCRbeta analysis, collaborator samples were shipped as frozen whole blood, as isolated PBMCs, or as DNA extracted from either sample type. TCRbeta CDR3 regions were amplified from genomic DNA using the immunoSEQ Assay, a bias-controlled multiplex PCR. For the original study's pipeline: The number of nucleated cells in each sample was estimated from the amplification of reference gene primers within the assay. To quantify the absolute abundance of each unique TCRbeta CDR3 rearrangement, sequence reads were collapsed and filtered. For each sample, productive Simpson clonality was calculated as the square root of Simpson's diversity index across productive rearrangements. TCRdb provides this immuneACCESS table in a form limited to in-frame rearrangements. Some clones are lacking; in checked studies, under half of them reflect an unresolved V gene, and why the rest are absent is not known. The DNA gave D and trimming, while V, J and clone size come from that table. The sample has under 300,000 clones on record, over 75% of them singletons. The ten largest make up about 1.9% of the sample.

With respect to this clone: Its antigen remains undetermined. Base-call qualities are not available, and no considerably larger clone is one nucleotide away.

From the cysteine through the phenylalanine, the CDR3 covers 12 amino acids. Only the CDR3 portion is preserved as DNA: 36 bases, with reading frame beginning at the first base. V is cut by 5 bases and J by 7 bases, and the space between the germline ends is 12 bases. Per the germline V gene, SGHVS is the CDR1 and FQNEAQ is the CDR2. The V and J genes are TRBV7-8 and TRBJ2-7, with no confidently assigned D gene. The sequenced material came from peripheral blood. The receptor comes from a man aged 25-40 years who had recovered from COVID-19. The DNA reads TGTGCCAGCAGCCGTCACTCTGAGGAGCAGTACTTC. Its protein reads: CASSRHSEEQYF.